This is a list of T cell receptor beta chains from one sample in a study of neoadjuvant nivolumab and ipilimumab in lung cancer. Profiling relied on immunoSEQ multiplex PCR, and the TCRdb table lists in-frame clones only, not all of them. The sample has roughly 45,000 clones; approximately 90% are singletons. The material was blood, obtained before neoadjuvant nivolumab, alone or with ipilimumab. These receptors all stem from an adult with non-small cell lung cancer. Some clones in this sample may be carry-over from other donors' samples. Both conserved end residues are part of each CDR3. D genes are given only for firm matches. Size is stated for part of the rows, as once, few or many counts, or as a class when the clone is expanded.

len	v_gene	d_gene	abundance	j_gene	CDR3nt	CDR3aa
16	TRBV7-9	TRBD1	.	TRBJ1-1	TGTGCCAGCTTAGTCGGCAGGGGGGGGTTGGCTGTCGAAGCTTTCTTT	CASLVGRGGLAVEAFF
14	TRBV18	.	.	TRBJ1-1	TGTGCCAGCTCACCACCACAGGGACGGACTGAAGCTTTCTTT	CASSPPQGRTEAFF
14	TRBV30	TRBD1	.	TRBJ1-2	TGTGCCTGGAGCGCACAGGGGGCTATCTATGGCTACACCTTC	CAWSAQGAIYGYTF
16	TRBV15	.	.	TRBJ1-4	TGTGCCACCAGCAGAGATTATCCCGGGACGGCTGAAAAACTGTTTTTT	CATSRDYPGTAEKLFF
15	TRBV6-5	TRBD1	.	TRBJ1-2	TGTGCCAGCAGTCCTCGACAGGGCCCTTCGGATGGCTACACCTTC	CASSPRQGPSDGYTF
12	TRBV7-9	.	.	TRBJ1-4	TGTGCCAGCAGCTTAGCGAGTGAAAAACTGTTTTTT	CASSLASEKLFF
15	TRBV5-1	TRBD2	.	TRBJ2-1	TGCGCCAGCAGCCGGACTAGCGGGAGTGTCAATGAGCAGTTCTTC	CASSRTSGSVNEQFF
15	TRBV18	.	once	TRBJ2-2	TGTGCCAGCTCACCCCAGGAGGGGAACACCGGGGAGCTGTTTTTT	CASSPQEGNTGELFF
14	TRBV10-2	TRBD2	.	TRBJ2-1	TGCGCCAGCTTACCAGCGGGAGGTAATCATGAGCAGTTCTTC	CASLPAGGNHEQFF
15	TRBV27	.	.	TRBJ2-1	TGTGCCAGCAGTTTAGGGAGGCGCGACTACAATGAGCAGTTCTTC	CASSLGRRDYNEQFF
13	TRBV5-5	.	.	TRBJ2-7	TGTGCCAGCAGCTTAGAATGGGGCTCCCAGCAGTACTTC	CASSLEWGSQQYF
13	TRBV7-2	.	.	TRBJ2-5	TGTGCCAGCAGCTTCTCTCAGAGGGAGACCCAGTACTTC	CASSFSQRETQYF
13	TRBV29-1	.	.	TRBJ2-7	TGCAGCGTTGAAGATGACAGATCCTACGAGCAGTACTTC	CSVEDDRSYEQYF
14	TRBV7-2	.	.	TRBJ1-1	TGTGCCAGCACCCCAGGCCCAGGTAACACTGAAGCTTTCTTT	CASTPGPGNTEAFF
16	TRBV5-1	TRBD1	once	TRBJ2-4	TGCGCCAGCAGTTATATCCAGGGGGCGCATGGAAACATTCAGTACTTC	CASSYIQGAHGNIQYF
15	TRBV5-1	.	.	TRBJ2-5	TGCGCCAGCAGCTCGGGGGCCCTCCAAAGCGAGACCCAGTACTTC	CASSSGALQSETQYF
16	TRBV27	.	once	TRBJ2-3	TGTGCCAGCAGTTTATTGGCCGCTCTTAGCACAGATACGCAGTATTTT	CASSLLAALSTDTQYF
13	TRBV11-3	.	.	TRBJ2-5	TGTGCCAGCAGCGTCAACAGGGTGGGGACCCAGTACTTC	CASSVNRVGTQYF